Listed below are T cell receptor beta chains from one sample, sequenced in a study of regulatory T cells in long-lasting Graves disease. MiXCR, applied by TCRdb to the multiplex PCR reads, yields one record per CDR3 protein. The data hold about 470,000 distinct CDR3 sequences, with roughly 20% observed a single time. The starting material was peripheral blood mononuclear cells (PBMCs), obtained when the disease was refractory, from a patient treated with antithyroid drugs. These receptor sequences come from a female donor with Graves disease. The CDR3 runs from the conserved cysteine through the conserved F or W. Each record gives: clone size, V gene, J gene, D gene, CDR3 DNA, CDR3 protein. The D gene is left open where the match is weak. Clone size appears in some rows only: once, few, many, or a class for an expanded clone.

once,TRBV20-1,TRBJ1-1,.,TGCAGTGCTAGAGATGGGGGGACGGCGAACACTGAAGCTTTCTTT,CSARDGGTANTEAFF
many,TRBV6-5,TRBJ2-2,TRBD1,TGTGCCAGCAGTTACTTAAGACAGGGAACATCGGGGGAGCTGTTTTTT,CASSYLRQGTSGELFF
many,TRBV20-1,TRBJ1-5,.,TGCAGTGCTAGAGAGGCAAGGTATGGCAATCAGCCCCAGCATTTT,CSAREARYGNQPQHF
.,TRBV19,TRBJ2-2,TRBD2,TGTGCCACAGCTCCGGGACTAGCGGGAGTGGTGGAGTTCGTCGGGGAGCTGTTTTTT,CATAPGLAGVVEFVGELFF
.,TRBV20-1,TRBJ2-5,.,TGCAGTGCTAGTCAGGGGAGGGAGACCCAGTACTTC,CSASQGRETQYF
.,TRBV9,TRBJ2-7,TRBD2,TGTGCCAGCAGCGCGGGGCGGGGGGGCACCTCCTACGAGCAGTACTTC,CASSAGRGGTSYEQYF
many,TRBV28,TRBJ1-2,TRBD1,TGTGCCAGCAGTGTAACAGGGGATGGCTACACCTTC,CASSVTGDGYTF
few,TRBV19,TRBJ1-4,.,TGTGCCAGTAGTATAGTCGGAACAGGCGGAGGAAAACTGTTTTTT,CASSIVGTGGGKLFF
many,TRBV11-2,TRBJ1-5,.,TGTGCCAGCAGCTTAGATTTGGGCCAGCCCCAGCATTTT,CASSLDLGQPQHF
.,TRBV6-2/TRBV6-3,TRBJ2-5,.,TGTGCCAGCAGTTACGTCAGGGCAGCGAGGGAGGCCCAGTACTTC,CASSYVRAAREAQYF
few,TRBV19,TRBJ1-5,.,TGTGCCAGTAGTATGGTGTGGGGGAATCAGCCCCAGCATTTT,CASSMVWGNQPQHF
few,TRBV24-1,TRBJ1-5,.,TGTGCCACCAGTGATGCCCGGACGGCTAGCAATCAGCCCCAGCATTTT,CATSDARTASNQPQHF
many,TRBV6-1,TRBJ1-5,.,TGTGCCAGCAGTGAAGCTCACGGTTACAATCAGCCCCAGCATTTT,CASSEAHGYNQPQHF
many,TRBV28,TRBJ2-2,.,TGTGCCAGCAGTTCAACAGGGTTCACCGGGGAGCTGTTTTTT,CASSSTGFTGELFF
many,TRBV6-5,TRBJ1-1,.,TGTGCCAGCAGTTACCTCACTGCTTGGCAGCCGAACACTGAAGCTTTCTTT,CASSYLTAWQPNTEAFF
many,TRBV28,TRBJ1-2,.,TGTGCCACCGGACGAGGGGCCTCTAACTATGGCTACACCTTC,CATGRGASNYGYTF
many,TRBV27,TRBJ1-2,TRBD1,TGTGCCAGCAGTTCACGGGACAGCTATGGCTACACCTTC,CASSSRDSYGYTF
.,TRBV27,TRBJ1-6,.,TGTGCCAGCAGTTCCCGGGCGAGCTCCTATAATTCACCCCTCCACTTT,CASSSRASSYNSPLHF
.,TRBV20-1,TRBJ2-7,.,TGCAGTGCTAGGGAGGGGGGGGTTGAGCAGTACTTC,CSAREGGVEQYF
few,TRBV27,TRBJ2-5,.,TGTGCCAGCAGTTTACAGGGGTGGGAAGAGACCCAGTACTTC,CASSLQGWEETQYF
many,TRBV2,TRBJ2-7,.,TGTGCCAGCAGTGAATGGCCGAGGGAGCAGTACTTC,CASSEWPREQYF
few,TRBV29-1,TRBJ2-7,.,TGCAGCGCGGGATCCGGGGCCTACGAGCAGTACTTC,CSAGSGAYEQYF
few,TRBV11-1,TRBJ2-6,TRBD2,TGTGCCAGCTCCTCAGCGGGAGTCTCTGGGGCCAACGTCCTGACTTTC,CASSSAGVSGANVLTF
.,TRBV13,TRBJ2-3,TRBD2,TGTGCCAGCAGTCCGTCTAGCGGGAGATCAGATACGCAGTATTTT,CASSPSSGRSDTQYF
many,TRBV6-1,TRBJ2-7,TRBD1,TGTGCCAGCAGACAGGGGAATTTATACGAGCAGTACTTC,CASRQGNLYEQYF
many,TRBV28,TRBJ1-2,.,TGTGCCAGCAGTTTCCGCAGGGTCAGCGGCTACACCTTC,CASSFRRVSGYTF
.,TRBV6-1,TRBJ1-1,.,TGTGCCAGCAGTGAACAGGCCAGGGGCAACACTGAAGCTTTCTTT,CASSEQARGNTEAFF
many,TRBV12-3/TRBV12-4,TRBJ2-7,TRBD2,TGTGCCATCAAGCGGGAGGGCCGCTACGAGCAGTACTTC,CAIKREGRYEQYF
.,TRBV5-4,TRBJ1-1,.,TGTGCCAGCAGCATAAGGGCGGGGAACACTGAAGCTTTCTTT,CASSIRAGNTEAFF
.,TRBV20-1,TRBJ1-1,.,TGCAGTGCTAGAGACGACAGGTGGAACACTGAAGCTTTCTTT,CSARDDRWNTEAFF
few,TRBV20-1,TRBJ2-5,.,TGCAGTGCTCCAGTTCAGACCTTC,CSAPVQTF
.,TRBV6-5,TRBJ1-6,TRBD1,TGTGCCAGCAGTTACAGTTTCAGGCAGGGGGATTCACCCCTCCACTTT,CASSYSFRQGDSPLHF
.,TRBV20-1,TRBJ2-1,TRBD2,TGCACACTAGCGGGAGTCAATGAGCAGTTCTTC,CTLAGVNEQFF
many,TRBV28,TRBJ1-2,TRBD1,TGTGCCATCGCCCGGACAGGGAGGCCTAACTATGGCTACACCTTC,CAIARTGRPNYGYTF
few,TRBV12-3/TRBV12-4,TRBJ2-2,TRBD2,TGTGCCAGCAGTGGTCCGGGAGGGTGGGCCACCGGGGAGCTGTTTTTT,CASSGPGGWATGELFF
.,TRBV9,TRBJ2-5,TRBD1,TGTGCCAGCGCCACGACAGGGGGGGAAGAGACCCAGTACTTC,CASATTGGEETQYF
.,TRBV20-1,TRBJ1-3,.,TGCAGTGCTAGAGATGTGGGGGAAGCTGGAAACACCATATATTTT,CSARDVGEAGNTIYF
many,TRBV11-2,TRBJ1-6,.,TGTGCCAGCAGCTTAGATTCAGGGAGCTACTCACCCCTCCACTTT,CASSLDSGSYSPLHF
.,TRBV7-8,TRBJ1-2,.,TGTGCCAGCAGCTTAGGTCGGGCAGTTAGCTATGGCTACACCTTC,CASSLGRAVSYGYTF
.,TRBV3-1,TRBJ2-5,TRBD1,TGTGCCAGCAGCCAAGATCGAGGGGGCGAGCAAGAGACCCAGTACTTC,CASSQDRGGEQETQYF
many,TRBV12-3/TRBV12-4,TRBJ1-1,.,TGTGCCAGCAGTTCGGGCCAACGGGGATTTATACCTGAAGCTTTCTTT,CASSSGQRGFIPEAFF
few,TRBV12-3/TRBV12-4,TRBJ1-3,.,TGTGCCAGCAGTTTCTTCTCTGGAAACACCATATATTTT,CASSFFSGNTIYF
many,TRBV12-3/TRBV12-4,TRBJ2-7,.,TGTGCCAGCAGCCGGTCACAGGGCTACGAGCAGTACTTC,CASSRSQGYEQYF
.,TRBV28,TRBJ1-4,TRBD1,TGTGCCAGCAGTTTATGGCGACAGGGTACAGGGGAAAAACTGTTTTTT,CASSLWRQGTGEKLFF
many,TRBV6-5,TRBJ1-5,.,TGTGCCAGCAGTTACCCTGGTGGTCAGCCCCAGCATTTT,CASSYPGGQPQHF
many,TRBV6-1,TRBJ2-5,.,TGTGCCAGCAGCGGCCAGGTGACTCAAGAGACCCAGTACTTC,CASSGQVTQETQYF
.,TRBV28,TRBJ2-1,.,TGTGCCAGCGGGGCCTACAATGAGCAGTTCTTC,CASGAYNEQFF
few,TRBV29-1,TRBJ1-3,TRBD1,TGCAGCGTTGATTCTACGGGACAGGGCTTCTCTGGAAACACCATATATTTT,CSVDSTGQGFSGNTIYF
.,TRBV7-9,TRBJ2-7,.,TGTGCCAGCAGCTTAGGGGAGGGGGCCACCCCCTCTTGGCAGTACTTC,CASSLGEGATPSWQYF
.,TRBV6-9,TRBJ2-2,TRBD2,TGTGCCAGCAGTTACCGCGCGGGAGGTCGATCCGGGGAGCTGTTTTTT,CASSYRAGGRSGELFF
.,TRBV19,TRBJ2-7,.,TGTGCCAGTAGTATAGACGGGACCTTCTACGAGCAGTACTTC,CASSIDGTFYEQYF
.,TRBV4-1,TRBJ2-7,.,TGCGCCAGCAGCCAAGATAACAGGGTCGTGTACGAGCAGTACTTC,CASSQDNRVVYEQYF